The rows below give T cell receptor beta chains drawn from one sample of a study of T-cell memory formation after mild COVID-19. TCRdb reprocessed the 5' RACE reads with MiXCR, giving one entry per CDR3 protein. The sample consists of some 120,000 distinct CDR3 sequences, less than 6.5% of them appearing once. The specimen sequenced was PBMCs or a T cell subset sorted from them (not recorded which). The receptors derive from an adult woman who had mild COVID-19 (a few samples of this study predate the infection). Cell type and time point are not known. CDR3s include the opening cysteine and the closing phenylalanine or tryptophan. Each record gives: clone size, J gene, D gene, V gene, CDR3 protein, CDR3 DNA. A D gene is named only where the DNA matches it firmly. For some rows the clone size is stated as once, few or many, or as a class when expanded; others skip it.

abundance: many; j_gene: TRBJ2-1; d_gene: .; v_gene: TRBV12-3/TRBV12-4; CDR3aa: CASRGSRVREQFF; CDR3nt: TGTGCCAGCAGAGGATCCAGGGTTAGGGAGCAGTTCTTC
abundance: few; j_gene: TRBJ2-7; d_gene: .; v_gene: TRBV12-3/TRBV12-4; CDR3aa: CASSPLWESRGYEQYF; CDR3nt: TGTGCCAGCAGTCCGCTATGGGAGAGCCGGGGCTACGAGCAGTACTTC
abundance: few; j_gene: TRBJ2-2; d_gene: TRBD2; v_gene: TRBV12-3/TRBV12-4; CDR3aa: CASSPGTSGFGELFF; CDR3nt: TGTGCCAGCAGTCCGGGGACTAGCGGATTCGGGGAGCTGTTTTTT
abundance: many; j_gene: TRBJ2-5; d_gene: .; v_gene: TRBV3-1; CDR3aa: CASSQDPKQTQYF; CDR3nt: TGTGCCAGCAGCCAAGATCCCAAGCAGACCCAGTACTTC
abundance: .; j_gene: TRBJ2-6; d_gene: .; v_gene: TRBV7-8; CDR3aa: CASSRDRSGANVLTF; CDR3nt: TGTGCCAGCAGCAGAGATCGCTCTGGGGCCAACGTCCTGACTTTC
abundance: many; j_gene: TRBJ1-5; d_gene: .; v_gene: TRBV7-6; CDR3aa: CASSLEAAQPQHF; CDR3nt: TGTGCCAGCAGCTTAGAGGCAGCCCAGCCCCAGCATTTT
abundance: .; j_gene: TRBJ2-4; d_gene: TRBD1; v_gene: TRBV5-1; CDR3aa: CASSPGQGQNIQYF; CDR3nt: TGCGCCAGCAGTCCGGGACAGGGCCAAAACATTCAGTACTTC
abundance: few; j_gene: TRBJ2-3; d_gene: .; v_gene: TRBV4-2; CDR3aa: CASSQDSVGTDTQYF; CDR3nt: TGTGCCAGCAGCCAAGATTCGGTGGGCACAGATACGCAGTATTTT
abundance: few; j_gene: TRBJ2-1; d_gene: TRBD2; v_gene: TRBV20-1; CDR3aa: CSARMTSGQSYNEQFF; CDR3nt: TGCAGTGCTAGGATGACTAGCGGACAATCTTACAATGAGCAGTTCTTC
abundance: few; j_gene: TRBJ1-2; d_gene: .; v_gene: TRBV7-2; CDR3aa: CASSPGIFLIIDGYTF; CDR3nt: TGTGCCAGCAGCCCTGGGATTTTTTTAATTATTGACGGCTACACCTTC
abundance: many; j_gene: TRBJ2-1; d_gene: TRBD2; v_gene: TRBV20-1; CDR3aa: CSARDLRTSYDEQFF; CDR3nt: TGCAGTGCTAGAGATCTCCGGACTAGCTACGATGAGCAGTTCTTC
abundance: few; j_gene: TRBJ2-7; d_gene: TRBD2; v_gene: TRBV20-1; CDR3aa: CSAAGRTSGGSYEQYF; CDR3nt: TGCAGTGCTGCGGGCCGGACTAGCGGGGGCTCCTACGAGCAGTACTTC
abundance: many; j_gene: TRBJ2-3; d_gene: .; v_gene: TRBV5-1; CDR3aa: CASSLGGSPSTDTQYF; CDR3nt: TGCGCCAGCAGCTTGGGAGGCAGCCCTAGCACAGATACGCAGTATTTT